These 17 T cell receptor beta chains originate from one sample sequenced in a study of blood T cells in healthy people across ages. Alongside a J-beta primer mix, a sample-barcoded 5' primer served in a second PCR lasting about 7 to 12 cycles. Each CDR3 protein is one row after TCRdb ran MiXCR on the 5' RACE reads. The sample yields approximately 1.5 million distinct CDR3 sequences, almost 35% seen once. Sequenced: blood. The source of these receptors is a woman aged 25 to 39 in good health.

Many counts were recorded for this clonotype. The chain recombines TRBV7-9 with TRBJ2-5; D is unresolved. The CDR3 length is 10 residues. Germline V gives CDR1 SEHNR, CDR2 FQNEAQ (reference sequence). CDR3 sequence: CAGSAETQYF. In nucleotides, the CDR3 is TGTGCGGGTTCGGCTGAGACCCAGTACTTC.

The V gene is TRBV12-3 or TRBV12-4, the J gene TRBJ2-5; D might be TRBD1 (6 bases). The V and J ends lost 2 bases and 1 base respectively, with 8 bases between them. The CDR3 totals 14 residues. The CDR3 nucleotides read TGTGCCAGCAGTTTACAGGACAGCCAAGAGACCCAGTACTTC. Amino acid sequence: CASSLQDSQETQYF.

The V call is TRBV20-1, the J call TRBJ2-6, with D possibly TRBD1 on 6 matching bases. V was shortened by 3 bases and J by 3 bases, with 12 bases between the two germline ends. This CDR3 region has 15 residues. Germline V gene sequence: CDR1 DFQATT, CDR2 SNEGSKA (reference sequence). The CDR3 coding sequence is TGCAGTGCTAGTAGTGGGGGCAGTGGGGCCAACGTCCTGACTTTC. Its protein is CSASSGGSGANVLTF.

The chain uses TRBV14 and TRBJ1-6, with 7 positions matching TRBD1. The CDR3 spans 15 residues. Losses at the gene ends were 4 bases for V and 9 bases for J; bases not matched to a gene: 9. Germline loops: CDR1 SGHDN, CDR2 FVKESK. The CDR3 here is CASSPRDRQTSPLHF. CDR3 bases: TGTGCCAGCAGCCCACGGGACAGACAAACTTCACCCCTCCACTTT.

This clonotype was seen more than once but under ten times. The gene calls are TRBV27 and TRBJ2-7; 10 bases align to TRBD1. The V gene's germline CDR1 is MNHEY and CDR2 SMNVEV (reference sequence). V trimming: 5 bases; J trimming: 4 bases; junction bases outside the gene matches: 8. The CDR3 spans 15 residues. For the CDR3, the DNA is TGTGCCAGCAGTGATCCGGGACAGGGGAAGTACGAGCAGTACTTC. Translated, it gives CASSDPGQGKYEQYF.

V and J are TRBV20-1 and TRBJ2-7; possibly TRBD2 for D (6 bases). V lost 3 bases and J lost 6, with 18 bases in between. Per germline, CDR1 DFQATT and CDR2 SNEGSKA (reference sequence). CDR3 size: 14 residues. CDR3 bases: TGCAGTGCTAGCCAAAGGCTAGCGTATCCCGAGCAGTACTTC. This sequence encodes CSASQRLAYPEQYF.

This clonotype was found a few times. The J gene is TRBJ2-3, the V gene TRBV7-9; no definite D call. The CDR3 spans 16 residues. V gave up 2 bases and J gave up 0 bases, with 12 bases separating them. The germline V gene encodes CDR1 SEHNR and CDR2 FQNEAQ (reference sequence). The CDR3 DNA reads as TGTGCCAGCAGCTTACTGCTTCTAGACAGCACAGATACGCAGTATTTT. This sequence encodes CASSLLLLDSTDTQYF.

The chain combines TRBV7-3 with TRBJ2-3, with 12 bases aligning to TRBD2. Germline CDR1 reads SGHTA; CDR2 reads FQGTGA. V gave up 2 bases and J gave up 2 bases; unmatched junction bases: 8. The CDR3 is made up of 18 amino acids. The CDR3 spells CASSLWPRLAGVTDTQYF. In DNA, the CDR3 is TGTGCCAGCAGCTTATGGCCCAGACTAGCGGGGGTCACAGATACGCAGTATTTT.

The chain carries TRBV2 and TRBJ2-1, with TRBD1 matching over 10 bases. The CDR3 is made up of 14 amino acids. The germline V gene encodes CDR1 SNHLY and CDR2 FYNNEI. The V gene end was trimmed by 7 bases and the J gene end by 7 bases; junction bases not matched to a gene: 7. The CDR3 DNA reads TGTGCCAGCATTCTCCGGGACAGGGGAAATGAGCAGTTCTTC. This gives the protein CASILRDRGNEQFF. Combining the CDR3 with reference TRBV2 and TRBJ2-1 gives the whole variable domain EPEVTQTPSHQVTQMGQEVILRCVPISNHLYFYWYRQILGQKVEFLVSFYNNEISEKSEIFDDQFSVERPDGSNFTLKIRSTKLEDSAMYFCASILRDRGNEQFFGPGTRLTVL.

This chain uses TRBV3-1 with TRBJ2-1; no firm D call. The germline CDR1 and CDR2 sequences are LGHDT and YNNKEL (reference sequence). The V end was cut by 0 bases, the J end by 6 bases, with 9 bases between. The CDR3 sequence is 14 residues long. This chain's CDR3 is CASSQEHFANEQFF. Written as DNA, the CDR3 is TGTGCCAGCAGCCAAGAACATTTCGCCAATGAGCAGTTCTTC.

This clonotype has more than one count but fewer than ten. A much larger clone differs from this one at a single base, so this may be a read error. The chain uses TRBV9 and TRBJ2-5, with a tentative D call TRBD1 (6 bases). CDR3 length equals 14 residues. Deletions cut 4 bases from V and 4 bases from J, with 14 bases between. The germline gives CDR1 SGDLS, CDR2 YYNGEE. The CDR3 region has the DNA TGTGCCAGCAGCCCGGGACAAATGGGAGAGACCCAGTACTTC. Translated, it gives CASSPGQMGETQYF.

This clonotype came up a few times. V is TRBV12-3 or TRBV12-4 and J is TRBJ2-7, with 7 positions matching TRBD1. CDR3 length: 15 amino acids. V trimming: 4 bases; J trimming: 4 bases; junction bases outside the gene matches: 10. CDR3: CASSSNRDSLYEQYF. The CDR3 region has the DNA TGTGCCAGCAGTTCAAACCGGGACAGTTTATACGAGCAGTACTTC.

In its sample, this clonotype was seen a few times. The V and J genes are TRBV20-1 and TRBJ2-4, with 9 bases matching TRBD2. The J call is doubtful: the DNA matches TRBJ2-7 better. Germline lookup yields CDR1 DFQATT and CDR2 SNEGSKA (reference sequence). The CDR3 consists of 12 residues. The CDR3 protein is CTGLAVSYEQYF. For the CDR3, the DNA is TGCACGGGACTAGCAGTTTCCTACGAGCAGTACTTC.

The chain carries TRBV15 and TRBJ2-7; D gene unclear. Trimming removed 0 bases from V and 0 bases from J, with 6 bases in between. From germline, CDR1 is LNHNV and CDR2 YYDKDF (reference sequence). CDR3 size: 14 residues. This CDR3 is CATSRDQGSYEQYF. CDR3 nucleotide sequence: TGTGCCACCAGCAGAGATCAAGGCTCCTACGAGCAGTACTTC.

The CDR3 loop reads CASSKRQGWDQPQHF. The CDR3 DNA sequence: TGTGCCAGCAGTAAGCGACAGGGTTGGGATCAGCCCCAGCATTTT. The chain couples TRBV6-2 or TRBV6-3 to TRBJ1-5; 7 bases map to TRBD1. The germline V gene has CDR1 MNHEY and CDR2 SVGEGT. Losses at the gene ends were 5 bases for V and 5 bases for J; bases not matched to a gene: 9. This CDR3 has 15 residues.

The chain is built from TRBV2 and TRBJ2-1, with D perhaps TRBD1 (5 bases). Looked up from germline, CDR1 is SNHLY and CDR2 is FYNNEI. The CDR3 is 15 residues long. V lost 8 bases and J lost 1, with 15 bases in between. CDR3 amino acids: CASGFTGRSYNEQFF. CDR3 DNA sequence: TGTGCCAGCGGATTTACAGGCAGGTCCTACAATGAGCAGTTCTTC. Full variable domain (outside the CDR3, taken from reference TRBV2 and TRBJ2-1): EPEVTQTPSHQVTQMGQEVILRCVPISNHLYFYWYRQILGQKVEFLVSFYNNEISEKSEIFDDQFSVERPDGSNFTLKIRSTKLEDSAMYFCASGFTGRSYNEQFFGPGTRLTVL.

This chain connects TRBV2 to TRBJ2-7; no clear D. This CDR3 comprises 12 residues. V was pared by 3 bases and J by 9 bases, with 12 bases between. Per germline, CDR1 SNHLY and CDR2 FYNNEI. CDR3 sequence (DNA): TGTGCCAGCAGTGACTCCAGCCAGGCGCAGTACTTC. Its protein is CASSDSSQAQYF.